The 9 T cell receptor beta chains below come from one sample, sequenced in a study of shared clonotypes between healthy human individuals. Data came from immunoSEQ multiplex PCR; TCRdb stores just in-frame clones and leaves some out. This table has a few million clones, approximately 93% appearing once. The material sequenced was naive CD4+ T cells from PBMCs. The subset was: CD45RA+ positively selected. These receptors were collected from a man aged 18 to 30 in good health. Some clones in this sample may be carry-over from other donors' samples.

On this clone: Other DNA sequences within the sample encode an identical CDR3. The genes are TRBV7-9 and TRBJ2-7; no clear D gene. The CDR3 contains 11 residues. Trimming removed 1 base from V and 6 bases from J, with 4 bases in between. The germline CDR1 and CDR2 sequences are SEHNR and FQNEAQ (reference sequence). CDR3 DNA sequence: TGTGCCAGCAGCTTAGGTCGCGAGCAGTACTTC. Protein: CASSLGREQYF.

This clone was observed a handful of times. At the DNA level, this CDR3 is encoded by other sequences in the same sample as well. The chain links TRBV19 to TRBJ1-1; maybe TRBD1 (5 bases). This CDR3 has 13 amino acids. Trimming pared 4 bases from V and 1 base from J, leaving 7 bases between. CDR1 is LNHDA, CDR2 SQIVND, per germline (reference sequence). The CDR3 sequence is CASSRQGNTEAFF. CDR3 sequence (DNA): TGTGCCAGTAGTAGGCAGGGGAACACTGAAGCTTTCTTT.

This chain connects TRBV27 to TRBJ1-1; unclear D gene. Deletions cut 7 bases from V and 3 bases from J, with 6 bases between. Germline-derived CDR1 and CDR2 are MNHEY and SMNVEV (reference sequence). The CDR3 is 11 residues long. The CDR3 nucleotides read TGTGCCAGCATCGAGGACACTGAAGCTTTCTTT. Translation: CASIEDTEAFF.

This rearrangement joins TRBV5-1 to TRBJ1-1; tentative D call: TRBD1 (6 bases). CDR3 length equals 13 residues. CDR1 and CDR2 (germline): SGHRS, YFSETQ. V was clipped by 6 bases and J by 5 bases, with 14 bases between them. CDR3 bases: TGCGCCAGCAATAGTAAAGGGACAACTGAAGCTTTCTTT. It translates to CASNSKGTTEAFF. Using reference TRBV5-1 and TRBJ1-1 for the parts outside the CDR3, the full variable domain is KAGVTQTPRYLIKTRGQQVTLSCSPISGHRSVSWYQQTPGQGLQFLFEYFSETQRNKGNFPGRFSGRQFSNSRSEMNVSTLELGDSALYLCASNSKGTTEAFFGQGTRLTVV.

The rearrangement links TRBV4-1 to TRBJ2-7; D possibly corresponds to TRBD1 (5 bases). Germline V gene data show CDR1 as MGHRA and CDR2 as YSYEKL. The CDR3 is 15 amino acids. The ends were cut back, 1 base at V and 0 bases at J, with 10 bases in the middle. The CDR3: CASSQVGAISYEQYF. Here the CDR3 DNA reads TGCGCCAGCAGCCAAGTTGGGGCCATCTCCTACGAGCAGTACTTC.

This clone was detected only a few times. The chain employs TRBV12-5 and TRBJ1-1; TRBD1 matches 7 bases. The V gene's germline CDR1 is LGHNT and CDR2 FRNRAP. The CDR3 is 11 amino acids. After removal of 6 bases from V and 5 bases from J, the junction contained 0 bases not matched to a gene. This CDR3 reads CASGRGTEAFF. The DNA of the CDR3 is TGTGCTAGTGGCAGGGGGACTGAAGCTTTCTTT.

This chain links TRBV13 with TRBJ2-1; D gene ambiguous. This CDR3 has 12 amino acids. V was pared by 1 base and J by 12 bases, with 10 bases between. CDR1 and CDR2 (germline): PRHDT, FYEKMQ (reference sequence). The DNA for the CDR3 is TGTGCCAGCAGCTTAGACCCCGCCCGGCAGTTCTTC. Translating gives CASSLDPARQFF.

The count of this clone is one. Relative to the germline gene, one junction end is altered; a read error may explain this. The gene calls are TRBV28 and TRBJ2-4; 7 nucleotides line up with TRBD1. The CDR3 consists of 15 residues. Germline assignment: CDR1 MDHEN and CDR2 SYDVKM. This CDR3 reads CASSLWAGGENIQYF. The CDR3 region has the DNA TGTGCCAGCAGCTTATGGGCAGGGGGTGAAAACATTCAGTACTTC.

The V and J genes are TRBV11-2 and TRBJ1-5, with 7 positions matching TRBD1. V lost 5 bases to trimming and J lost 2 bases; unmatched junction nucleotides: 9. The CDR3 is 16 amino acids. The germline CDR1 and CDR2 sequences are SGHAT and FQNNGV. Here the CDR3 DNA reads TGTGCCAGCAGCCTAAGCGGGACAGTAGGCAATCAGCCCCAGCATTTT. It encodes CASSLSGTVGNQPQHF.